The T cell receptor (beta chain) described here comes from a study of PD-1 blockade in classical Hodgkin lymphoma. Comment on this clone: Its antigen remains unidentified.

Time point meaning: cycle 4 day 1 (C4D1), after 6 weeks of nivolumab. Patients all relapsed after autologous stem cell transplantation, and there was variation in brentuximab vedotin exposure. Under best response, outcomes were complete response, partial response or progressive disease. The study's findings and limits: Patients excluded were those beginning nivolumab under 1 year after ASCT.

TCRdb's copy holds only in-frame clones and misses some; the assay was immunoSEQ multiplex PCR. The sample has some 93,000 clones, under 85% seen once. The germline V gene has CDR1 ENHRY and CDR2 SYGVKD. V dropped 2 bases and J dropped 1 base, with 2 bases sitting between them. The CDR3 consists of 12 residues. The rearrangement joins TRBV10-3 to TRBJ2-5, with no clear D. This receptor was taken from a human donor with classical Hodgkin lymphoma. The sample in question was peripheral blood mononuclear cells (PBMCs), obtained before the fourth cycle of nivolumab. For the CDR3, the DNA is TGTGCCATCAGTGAGATCCAAGAGACCCAGTACTTC. Its protein product is CAISEIQETQYF.